One and the same sample provided the 6 T cell receptor beta chains below, sequenced in a study of T cell repertoires in cytomegalovirus infection. No antigen has been assigned to these receptors. TCRdb recomputed calls from the reads with MiXCR, one row per CDR3 protein. The sample has some 700,000 distinct CDR3 sequences; about 30% are singletons. The starting material was cultured PBMCs, obtained from culture after CMV antigen stimulation. The receptor source for this set is a human donor in good health (CMV status not recorded). Some clones in this sample may be carry-over from other donors' samples.

This clonotype has a count of ten or more. The gene calls are TRBV7-2 and TRBJ2-5; D might be TRBD2 (6 bases). V lost 4 bases, J lost 5 bases, and 17 bases lay in between. CDR3 length: 15 residues. Germline V CDR1 and CDR2: SGHTA, FQGNSA. The CDR3 protein is CASSSTGLREETQYF. The CDR3 DNA sequence: TGTGCCAGCAGCTCCACGGGACTTAGAGAGGAGACCCAGTACTTC.

This chain uses TRBV7-8 with TRBJ2-5; a possible D gene is TRBD1 (5 bases). Trimming took off 5 bases at V and 5 bases at J, with 21 bases between the two ends. Germline lookup yields CDR1 SGHVS and CDR2 FQNEAQ. CDR3 length equals 16 residues. The CDR3 bases are TGTGCCAGCAGCAACATGGGGCCTCCCTTAATGGAGACCCAGTACTTC. It codes for CASSNMGPPLMETQYF.

The table lists this clonotype with a few counts. The chain uses TRBV27 and TRBJ2-1; D remains unclear. The germline CDR1 and CDR2 sequences are MNHEY and SMNVEV (reference sequence). The CDR3 runs 14 residues. Trimming cost V 3 bases and J 5 bases, with 11 bases left between them. CDR3: CASSFLGTHNEQFF. In DNA, the CDR3 is TGTGCCAGCAGTTTTCTGGGCACCCACAATGAGCAGTTCTTC.

This clonotype was counted a single time. The chain has TRBV20-1 and TRBJ2-1; 9 bases fit TRBD2. Unmatched junction bases numbered 8, after V lost 6 bases and J lost 8 bases. Germline V lookup: CDR1 DFQATT, CDR2 SNEGSKA (reference sequence). The CDR3 has 13 amino acids. The CDR3 DNA reads TGCAGTGCCATTGATAGCGGGAGCGATGAGCAGTTCTTC. It specifies CSAIDSGSDEQFF.

The chain links TRBV15 to TRBJ2-6; D call uncertain. This CDR3 spans 13 amino acids. Germline-derived CDR1 and CDR2 are LNHNV and YYDKDF (reference sequence). The V and J ends lost 6 bases and 0 bases respectively, with 3 bases between them. CDR3 in amino acids: CATRSSGANVLTF. The CDR3 nucleotides read TGTGCCACCAGAAGCTCTGGGGCCAACGTCCTGACTTTC.

This clonotype came up once. The chain uses TRBV20-1 and TRBJ2-1, with TRBD2 identical over 10 bases. The CDR3 totals 17 residues. J lost 4 bases, V lost 3 bases, and 12 bases had no gene match. From germline, CDR1 is DFQATT and CDR2 SNEGSKA (reference sequence). Here the CDR3 reads CSARMSGRASVYNEQFF. The CDR3 nucleotides are TGCAGTGCTAGGATGAGCGGGAGGGCCTCAGTTTACAATGAGCAGTTCTTC.